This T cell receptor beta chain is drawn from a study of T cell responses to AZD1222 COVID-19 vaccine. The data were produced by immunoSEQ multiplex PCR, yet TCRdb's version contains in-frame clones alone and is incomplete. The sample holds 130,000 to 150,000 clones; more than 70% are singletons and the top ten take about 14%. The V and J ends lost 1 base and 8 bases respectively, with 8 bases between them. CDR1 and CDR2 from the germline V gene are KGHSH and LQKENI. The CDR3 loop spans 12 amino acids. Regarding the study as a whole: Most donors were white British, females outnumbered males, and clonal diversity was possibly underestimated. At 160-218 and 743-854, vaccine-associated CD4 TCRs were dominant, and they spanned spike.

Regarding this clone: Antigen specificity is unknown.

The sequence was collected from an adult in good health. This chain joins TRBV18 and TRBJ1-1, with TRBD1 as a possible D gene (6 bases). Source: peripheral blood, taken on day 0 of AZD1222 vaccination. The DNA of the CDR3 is TGTGCCAGCTCACCACAGGGGGGCGAAGCTTTCTTT. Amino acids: CASSPQGGEAFF.